A selection of T cell receptor beta chains follows, all from one sample in a study of spatial heterogeneity in lung cancer. Each CDR3 protein gets one entry after TCRdb re-called the 5' RACE reads with MiXCR. The top ten clones hold roughly a fifth of a sample with over 85,000 distinct CDR3 sequences, just under 20% of them seen once. The sample here was PBMCs, taken at follow-up. The receptors shown here come from a male donor with early-stage non-small cell lung cancer. The CDR3 runs from the conserved cysteine through the conserved F or W. The D gene is left open where the match is weak. The listing skips clone size in some rows; elsewhere it reads once, few, many or a size class.

j_gene,v_gene,d_gene,abundance,CDR3aa,CDR3nt
TRBJ2-3,TRBV7-3,TRBD2,few,CASSLGTSGLTDTQYF,TGTGCCAGCAGCTTGGGGACTAGCGGTCTCACAGATACGCAGTATTTT
TRBJ2-1,TRBV9,TRBD1,many,CASSAAGTGTYNEQFF,TGTGCCAGCAGCGCGGCCGGGACAGGAACCTACAATGAGCAGTTCTTC
TRBJ2-1,TRBV24-1,NA,many,CATSDLERGFGINEQFF,TGTGCCACCAGTGACCTCGAACGCGGGTTTGGAATCAATGAGCAGTTCTTC
TRBJ2-6,TRBV10-3,NA,few,CAVGAGANVLTF,TGTGCCGTGGGCGCTGGGGCCAACGTCCTGACTTTC
TRBJ2-3,TRBV5-1,NA,few,CASRIQATSTDTQYF,TGCGCCAGCAGAATTCAAGCGACTAGCACAGATACGCAGTATTTT
TRBJ1-6,TRBV7-9,NA,NA,CASSLGETGNSPLHF,TGTGCCAGCAGCTTAGGTGAGACAGGAAATTCACCCCTCCACTTT
TRBJ2-5,TRBV5-8,NA,few,CASSSGLHPEETQYF,TGTGCCAGCAGTTCGGGACTCCACCCCGAAGAGACCCAGTACTTC
TRBJ1-2,TRBV2,TRBD1,NA,CASSDGTGGSYGYTF,TGTGCCAGCTCGGACGGGACAGGGGGCTCCTATGGCTACACCTTC
TRBJ2-1,TRBV6-6,TRBD2,few,CASSSTGTSGRNEQFF,TGTGCCAGCAGTTCAACCGGGACTAGCGGGCGAAATGAGCAGTTCTTC
TRBJ2-1,TRBV24-1,NA,few,CATREGRDRNNEQFF,TGTGCCACTCGAGAGGGCAGAGACAGAAACAATGAGCAGTTCTTC
TRBJ1-1,TRBV3-1,NA,few,CASSQDPVRTEAFF,TGTGCCAGCAGCCAAGATCCGGTAAGGACTGAAGCTTTCTTT
TRBJ1-1,TRBV25-1,NA,NA,CASSLSLAEAFF,TGTGCCAGCAGTCTCTCTTTGGCTGAAGCTTTCTTT
TRBJ1-2,TRBV18,TRBD1,few,CASSPGQGALRPQSPVNYGYTF,TGTGCCAGCTCACCGGGACAGGGGGCGCTTAGACCCCAATCTCCTGTTAACTATGGCTACACCTTC
TRBJ1-6,TRBV6-2/TRBV6-3,TRBD1,NA,CASSPGQGSGANSPLHF,TGTGCCAGCAGCCCCGGACAGGGTTCGGGAGCGAATTCACCCCTCCACTTT
TRBJ1-4,TRBV25-1,NA,few,CASSRDNFLGEKLFF,TGTGCCAGCTCCCGGGACAATTTTTTGGGTGAAAAACTGTTTTTT
TRBJ1-2,TRBV5-6,NA,NA,CASSLEATNYGYTF,TGTGCCAGCAGCTTGGAGGCTACTAACTATGGCTACACCTTC
TRBJ2-3,TRBV19,NA,many,CASSPDGQYTDTQYF,TGTGCCAGTAGTCCCGACGGGCAGTACACAGATACGCAGTATTTT
TRBJ2-3,TRBV24-1,NA,few,CATSGTTDTQYF,TGTGCCACCAGCGGGACCACAGATACGCAGTATTTT
TRBJ2-1,TRBV7-2,TRBD2,few,CASSSREEQFF,TGTGCCAGCAGCTCGCGGGAGGAGCAGTTCTTC
TRBJ1-5,TRBV6-2/TRBV6-3,TRBD1,few,CASSRPWDRRFNQPQHF,TGTGCCAGCAGCCGACCCTGGGACAGACGCTTCAATCAGCCCCAGCATTTT
TRBJ2-1,TRBV6-6,NA,NA,CASSYFSLSILINEQFF,TGTGCCAGCAGTTACTTCTCCCTGTCCATCCTGATCAATGAGCAGTTCTTC
TRBJ1-6,TRBV20-1,TRBD1,NA,CSAKTGGIYNSPLHF,TGCAGTGCTAAAACAGGGGGCATCTATAATTCACCCCTCCACTTT
TRBJ2-7,TRBV7-2,NA,NA,CASSLPSPSVEQYF,TGTGCCAGCAGCCTCCCCTCGCCAAGCGTGGAGCAGTACTTC
TRBJ2-3,TRBV3-1,TRBD1,NA,CASSQLNRGHPTDTQYF,TGTGCCAGCAGCCAATTGAACAGGGGGCATCCGACAGATACGCAGTATTTT
TRBJ1-1,TRBV10-1,NA,few,CASGPQSDTEAFF,TGCGCCAGCGGACCTCAGAGTGACACTGAAGCTTTCTTT
TRBJ2-1,TRBV6-2/TRBV6-3,TRBD1,few,CASRPGTGGTYNEQFF,TGTGCCAGCAGACCCGGGACAGGGGGTACCTACAATGAGCAGTTCTTC
TRBJ1-3,TRBV2,TRBD1,NA,CASSVTGRNTIYF,TGTGCCAGCAGTGTGACAGGGAGAAACACCATATATTTT
TRBJ2-1,TRBV20-1,NA,NA,CSAPTERLITNEQFF,TGCAGTGCCCCAACAGAGCGTCTAATCACCAATGAGCAGTTCTTC
TRBJ1-2,TRBV12-3/TRBV12-4,TRBD1,few,CASSPRQQGNYGYTF,TGTGCCAGCAGCCCGCGCCAACAGGGGAACTATGGCTACACCTTC
TRBJ2-7,TRBV6-1,TRBD1,NA,CASRGTGPYEQYF,TGTGCCAGCAGGGGGACAGGACCATACGAGCAGTACTTC
TRBJ2-7,TRBV7-6,NA,many,CASSREGHLGEQYF,TGTGCCAGCAGCCGCGAGGGACACCTTGGAGAGCAGTACTTC
TRBJ2-1,TRBV20-1,NA,NA,CSARGSYNEQFF,TGCAGTGCTAGGGGCTCCTACAATGAGCAGTTCTTC
TRBJ2-7,TRBV20-1,TRBD1,few,CSANKGQAPYEQYF,TGCAGTGCTAACAAGGGACAGGCACCTTACGAGCAGTACTTC
TRBJ1-5,TRBV6-5,NA,NA,CASADSNSNQPQHF,TGTGCCAGCGCGGACAGTAATAGCAATCAGCCCCAGCATTTT
TRBJ1-1,TRBV7-9,TRBD1,NA,CASRPLGQGKEAFF,TGTGCCAGCAGACCCCTTGGACAGGGAAAAGAAGCTTTCTTT
TRBJ2-2,TRBV7-2,NA,few,CASSLTGNTGELFF,TGTGCCAGCAGCTTAACAGGCAACACCGGGGAGCTGTTTTTT